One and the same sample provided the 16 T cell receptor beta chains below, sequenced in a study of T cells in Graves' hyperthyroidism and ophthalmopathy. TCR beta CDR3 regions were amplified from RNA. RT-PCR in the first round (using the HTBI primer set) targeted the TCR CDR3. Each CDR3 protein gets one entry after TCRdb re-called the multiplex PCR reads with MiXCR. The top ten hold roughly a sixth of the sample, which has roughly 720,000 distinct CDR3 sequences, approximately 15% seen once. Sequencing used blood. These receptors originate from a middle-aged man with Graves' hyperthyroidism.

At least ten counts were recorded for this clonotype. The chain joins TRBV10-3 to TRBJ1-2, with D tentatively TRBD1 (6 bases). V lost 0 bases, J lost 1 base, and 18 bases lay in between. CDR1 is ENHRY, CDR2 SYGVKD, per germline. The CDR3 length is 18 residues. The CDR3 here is CAISESTAGGESNYGYTF. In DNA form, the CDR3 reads TGTGCCATCAGTGAGTCGACTGCGGGGGGCGAGAGTAACTATGGCTACACCTTC.

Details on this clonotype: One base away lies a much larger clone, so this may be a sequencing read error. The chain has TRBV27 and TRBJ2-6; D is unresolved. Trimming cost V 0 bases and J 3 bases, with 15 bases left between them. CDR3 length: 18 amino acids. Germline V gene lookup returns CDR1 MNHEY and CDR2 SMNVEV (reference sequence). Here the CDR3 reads CASSLSSTSYCGANVLTF. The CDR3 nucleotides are TGTGCCAGCAGTTTATCAAGCACGTCCTACTGTGGGGCCAACGTCCTGACTTTC.

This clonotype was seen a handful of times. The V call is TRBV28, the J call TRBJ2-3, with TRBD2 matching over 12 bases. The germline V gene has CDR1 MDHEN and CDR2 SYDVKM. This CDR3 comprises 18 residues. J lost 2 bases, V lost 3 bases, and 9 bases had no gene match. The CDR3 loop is CASSFSSGRAGITDTQYF. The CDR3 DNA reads TGTGCCAGCAGTTTTTCTAGCGGGAGGGCCGGGATCACAGATACGCAGTATTTT.

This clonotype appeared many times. As DNA, the CDR3 is TGTGCCAGCAGTTGGGGACAGGGGATTGGAGCTTTCTTT. Protein sequence: CASSWGQGIGAFF. The chain joins TRBV27 to TRBJ1-1, with 10 bases lining up with TRBD1. Germline V gene lookup returns CDR1 MNHEY and CDR2 SMNVEV (reference sequence). The CDR3 totals 13 residues. V trimming: 4 bases; J trimming: 10 bases; junction bases outside the gene matches: 6.

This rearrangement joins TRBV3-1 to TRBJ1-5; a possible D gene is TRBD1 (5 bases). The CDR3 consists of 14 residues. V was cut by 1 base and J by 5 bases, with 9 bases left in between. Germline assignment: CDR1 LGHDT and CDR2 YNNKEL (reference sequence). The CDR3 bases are TGTGCCAGCAGCCAAGCAGGGAGAGATCAGCCCCAGCATTTT. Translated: CASSQAGRDQPQHF.

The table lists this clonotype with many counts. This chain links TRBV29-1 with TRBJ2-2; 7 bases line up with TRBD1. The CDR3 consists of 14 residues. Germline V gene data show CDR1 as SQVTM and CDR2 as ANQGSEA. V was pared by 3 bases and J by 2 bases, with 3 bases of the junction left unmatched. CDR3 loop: CSVDKGANTGELFF. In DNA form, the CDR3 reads TGCAGCGTTGATAAGGGGGCTAACACCGGGGAGCTGTTTTTT.

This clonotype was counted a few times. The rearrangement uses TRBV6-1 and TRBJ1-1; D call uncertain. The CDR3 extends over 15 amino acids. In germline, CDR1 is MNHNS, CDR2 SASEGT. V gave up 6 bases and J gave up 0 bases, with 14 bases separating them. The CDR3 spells CASSKGGRMNTEAFF. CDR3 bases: TGTGCCAGCAGCAAAGGTGGCAGAATGAACACTGAAGCTTTCTTT.

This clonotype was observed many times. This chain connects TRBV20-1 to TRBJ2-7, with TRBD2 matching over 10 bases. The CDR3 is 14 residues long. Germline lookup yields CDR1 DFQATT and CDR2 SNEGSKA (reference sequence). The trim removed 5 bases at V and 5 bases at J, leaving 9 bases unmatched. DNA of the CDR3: TGCAGTGCTCTCGCTCCGGGACTAGCGAACGAGCAGTACTTC. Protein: CSALAPGLANEQYF.

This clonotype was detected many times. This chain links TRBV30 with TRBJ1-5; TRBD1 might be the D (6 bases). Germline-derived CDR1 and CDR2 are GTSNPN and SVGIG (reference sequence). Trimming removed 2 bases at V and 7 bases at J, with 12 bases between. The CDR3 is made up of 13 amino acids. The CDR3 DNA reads TGTGCCTGGAGTATCCAGCAGGGGCAGCCCCAGCATTTT. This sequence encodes CAWSIQQGQPQHF.

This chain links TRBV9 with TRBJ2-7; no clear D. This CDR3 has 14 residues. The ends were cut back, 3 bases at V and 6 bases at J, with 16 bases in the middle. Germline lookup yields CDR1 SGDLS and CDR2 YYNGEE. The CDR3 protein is CASSATGGFAEQYF. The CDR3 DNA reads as TGTGCCAGCAGCGCAACGGGCGGCTTCGCCGAGCAGTACTTC.

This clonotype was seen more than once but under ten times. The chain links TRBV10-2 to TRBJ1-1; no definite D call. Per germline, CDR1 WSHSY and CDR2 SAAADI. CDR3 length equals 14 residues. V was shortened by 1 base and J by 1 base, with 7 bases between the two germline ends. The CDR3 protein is CASSELTANTEAFF. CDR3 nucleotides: TGCGCCAGCAGTGAGTTAACCGCGAACACTGAAGCTTTCTTT.

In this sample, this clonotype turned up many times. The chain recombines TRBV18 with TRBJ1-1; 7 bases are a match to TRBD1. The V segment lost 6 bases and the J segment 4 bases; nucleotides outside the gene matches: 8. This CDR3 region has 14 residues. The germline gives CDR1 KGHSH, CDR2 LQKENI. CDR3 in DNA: TGTGCCAGCTCTCGACAGGGTTTGGGCACTGAAGCTTTCTTT. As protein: CASSRQGLGTEAFF.

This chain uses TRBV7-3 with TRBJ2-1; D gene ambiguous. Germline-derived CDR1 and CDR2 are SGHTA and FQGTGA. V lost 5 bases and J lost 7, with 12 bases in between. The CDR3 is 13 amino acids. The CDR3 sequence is CASSPGTKNEQFF. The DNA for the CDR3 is TGTGCCAGCAGCCCGGGCACGAAAAATGAGCAGTTCTTC.

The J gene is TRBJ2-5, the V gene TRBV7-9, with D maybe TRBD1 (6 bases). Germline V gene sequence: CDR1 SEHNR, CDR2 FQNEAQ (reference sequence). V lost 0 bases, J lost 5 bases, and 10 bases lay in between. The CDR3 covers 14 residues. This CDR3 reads CASSLAEQGETQYF. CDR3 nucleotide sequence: TGTGCCAGCAGCTTAGCGGAACAGGGCGAGACCCAGTACTTC.

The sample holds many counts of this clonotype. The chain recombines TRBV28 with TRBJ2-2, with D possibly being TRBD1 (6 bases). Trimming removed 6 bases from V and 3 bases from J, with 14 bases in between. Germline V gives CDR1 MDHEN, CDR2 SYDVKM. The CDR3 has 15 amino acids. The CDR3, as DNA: TGTGCCAGCAGCGTCCTACAGGGCGACACCGGGGAGCTGTTTTTT. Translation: CASSVLQGDTGELFF.

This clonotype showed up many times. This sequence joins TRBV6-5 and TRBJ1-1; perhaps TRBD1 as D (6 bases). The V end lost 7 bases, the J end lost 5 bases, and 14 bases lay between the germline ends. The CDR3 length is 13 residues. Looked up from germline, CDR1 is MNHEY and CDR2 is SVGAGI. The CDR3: CASIKGGRTEAFF. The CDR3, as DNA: TGTGCCAGCATCAAAGGGGGACGGACTGAAGCTTTCTTT.